One and the same sample provided the 17 T cell receptor beta chains below, sequenced in a study of blood T cells in healthy people across ages. A sample-barcoded 5' primer and a J-beta primer mix were used in a second PCR of roughly 7 to 11 cycles. TCRdb passed the 5' RACE reads through MiXCR, listing each CDR3 protein once. The sample consists of about 830,000 distinct CDR3 sequences, around two thirds of them appearing once. The source material was blood. Every receptor here comes from a young man in good health.

This clonotype was found a few times. The chain uses TRBV12-3 or TRBV12-4 and TRBJ2-5; 10 bases are shared with TRBD2. The CDR3 length is 15 residues. V lost 7 bases to trimming and J lost 10 bases; unmatched junction nucleotides: 15. This CDR3 is CASTRTSGSPQNQYF. CDR3 DNA sequence: TGTGCCAGCACCAGGACTAGCGGTTCTCCCCAGAACCAGTACTTC.

The chain has TRBV4-2 and TRBJ2-3; 7 bases line up with TRBD2. Per germline, CDR1 LGHNA and CDR2 YNFKEQ. The CDR3 runs to 18 residues. V was clipped by 0 bases and J by 3 bases; unmatched bases: 12. In DNA, the CDR3 is TGTGCCAGCAGCCAAGACACCTGGAGCGGGGATGGGACAGATACGCAGTATTTT. Protein sequence: CASSQDTWSGDGTDTQYF.

The gene calls are TRBV6-6 and TRBJ2-4; D possibly matches TRBD1 or TRBD2 (5 bases each). In germline, CDR1 is MNHNY, CDR2 SVGAGI (reference sequence). V was trimmed by 8 bases and J by 6 bases, leaving 11 bases between them. This CDR3 region has 12 residues. The CDR3 sequence is CASQGARNIQYF. Here the CDR3 DNA reads TGTGCCAGCCAGGGAGCAAGAAACATTCAGTACTTC.

This clonotype was recorded many times. The chain carries TRBV6-2 or TRBV6-3 and TRBJ2-5; tentative D call: TRBD1 (5 bases). The germline gives CDR1 MNHEY, CDR2 SVGEGT. The CDR3 is made up of 15 amino acids. V lost 2 bases, J lost 2 bases, and 12 bases lay in between. CDR3 sequence reads: CASSYSPQGQETQYF. The CDR3 DNA reads as TGTGCCAGCAGTTACAGCCCCCAGGGTCAAGAGACCCAGTACTTC.

The chain has TRBV29-1 and TRBJ2-7, with D uncertain. The CDR3 covers 11 residues. The germline V gene has CDR1 SQVTM and CDR2 ANQGSEA. Trimming cost V 2 bases and J 2 bases, with 4 bases left between them. CDR3 nucleotide sequence: TGCAGCGTTGAACTGGCCTACGAGCAGTACTTC. This codes for CSVELAYEQYF.

The chain is built from TRBV20-1 and TRBJ2-6; 7 positions match TRBD1. V was clipped by 3 bases and J by 0 bases; unmatched bases: 5. Germline-derived CDR1 and CDR2 are DFQATT and SNEGSKA (reference sequence). CDR3 length: 16 amino acids. The DNA of the CDR3 is TGCAGTGCTAGGAGGGGGCCAAGCTCTGGGGCCAACGTCCTGACTTTC. Its translation is CSARRGPSSGANVLTF.

This chain joins TRBV7-3 and TRBJ2-4; the D is unclear. The J call may be in error: the DNA end matches TRBJ2-7 better. Germline-derived CDR1 and CDR2 are SGHTA and FQGTGA. The CDR3 runs to 14 residues. The CDR3 here is CASSPTTTDYEQYF. In DNA, the CDR3 is TGTGCCAGCAGCCCGACGACAACTGATTACGAGCAGTACTTC.

The chain joins TRBV29-1 to TRBJ2-2; TRBD2 matches at 12 bases. Germline CDR1 and CDR2: SQVTM and ANQGSEA. Trimming at V came to 4 bases and at J to 7 bases, leaving 4 bases not matched to a gene. The CDR3 is 14 residues long. CDR3 DNA: TGCAGCGTTGTGACTAGCGGGGGTTTCGGGGAGCTGTTTTTT. Amino acid sequence: CSVVTSGGFGELFF.

The gene calls are TRBV12-3 or TRBV12-4 and TRBJ1-5; TRBD1 might be the D (6 bases). This CDR3 has 14 residues. With 8 bases removed from V and 2 bases from J, the gap between germline ends came to 13 bases. CDR3 sequence reads: CASGAGEGNQPQHF. The DNA of the CDR3 is TGTGCCAGCGGGGCAGGGGAAGGCAATCAGCCCCAGCATTTT.

The rearrangement links TRBV9 to TRBJ2-1; the match to TRBD2 covers 9 bases. Per germline, CDR1 SGDLS and CDR2 YYNGEE. V was clipped by 4 bases and J by 8 bases; unmatched bases: 13. This CDR3 has 16 residues. The DNA for the CDR3 is TGTGCCAGCAGCCAGCACGGCGGGGGGGCCGGAGATGAGCAGTTCTTC. Its protein is CASSQHGGGAGDEQFF.

The table lists this clonotype with a count of one. The V gene is TRBV20-1, the J gene TRBJ2-1; the D call may be TRBD1 or TRBD2 (5 bases each). Germline CDR1 reads DFQATT; CDR2 reads SNEGSKA (reference sequence). The ends were cut back, 3 bases at V and 7 bases at J, with 13 bases in the middle. CDR3 size: 13 residues. CDR3 DNA: TGCAGTGCTAGGTGGGACCCCCCAAATGAGCAGTTCTTC. Translated, it gives CSARWDPPNEQFF.

The V gene is TRBV27, the J gene TRBJ2-5; 7 nucleotides align to TRBD1. J gave up 0 bases and V 6 bases, and 13 bases lay outside the gene matches. The CDR3 contains 17 residues. The V gene's germline CDR1 is MNHEY and CDR2 SMNVEV (reference sequence). The DNA of the CDR3 is TGTGCCAGCAGAGCCGGGACAGCTACATTTTACCAAGAGACCCAGTACTTC. It codes for CASRAGTATFYQETQYF.

The V gene is TRBV14, the J gene TRBJ2-1; 8 nucleotides agree with TRBD1. Germline lookup yields CDR1 SGHDN and CDR2 FVKESK. V trimming: 1 base; J trimming: 8 bases; junction bases outside the gene matches: 4. The CDR3 totals 14 residues. The CDR3 is CASSQGTGRYEQFF. The CDR3 DNA is TGTGCCAGCAGCCAAGGGACAGGGCGCTATGAGCAGTTCTTC.

This chain connects TRBV7-6 to TRBJ2-4; TRBD2 agrees at 13 bases. The end of the DNA fits TRBJ2-7 better, so the J call may be wrong. The CDR3 spans 13 residues. Germline CDR1 and CDR2: SGHVS and FNYEAQ. Here the CDR3 DNA reads TGTGCCAGCGGACTAGCGGGGGACTACGAGCAGTACTTC. This encodes CASGLAGDYEQYF.

This sequence joins TRBV27 and TRBJ1-1, with 7 bases lining up with TRBD1. CDR1 and CDR2 from the germline V gene are MNHEY and SMNVEV (reference sequence). The CDR3 contains 14 residues. J was trimmed by 4 bases and V by 5 bases; bases with no gene match: 7. The CDR3 region has the DNA TGTGCCAGCAGTAGAGGGGGCGGTTCCACTGAAGCTTTCTTT. Encoded protein: CASSRGGGSTEAFF.

This chain joins TRBV28 and TRBJ1-1; 9 nucleotides line up with TRBD1. The CDR3 loop spans 14 amino acids. From germline, CDR1 is MDHEN and CDR2 SYDVKM. Trimming at V came to 6 bases and at J to 6 bases, leaving 8 bases not matched to a gene. The CDR3 protein is CASRAGDRVSEAFF. DNA of the CDR3: TGTGCCAGCAGGGCCGGGGACAGGGTCTCTGAAGCTTTCTTT.

The J gene is TRBJ2-3, the V gene TRBV13, with a possible D match to TRBD2 (6 bases). V gave up 7 bases and J gave up 2 bases, with 10 bases separating them. Germline loops: CDR1 PRHDT, CDR2 FYEKMQ (reference sequence). The CDR3 loop spans 13 amino acids. In DNA form, the CDR3 reads TGTGCCAGCAACCGGGGGTCCACAGATACGCAGTATTTT. Its protein is CASNRGSTDTQYF.